The 4 T cell receptor beta chains below were found in one sample sequenced in a study of blood T cell repertoires in COVID-19. The assay was immunoSEQ multiplex PCR, and TCRdb's table has in-frame clones only and misses some. The sample shows 210,000 or so clones, 81% of them seen only once. Specimen: PBMCs or T cells enriched from blood (not recorded which). The receptors originated from a woman aged 45-59 years with acute COVID-19.

This clone showed up just once. This chain uses TRBV7-2 with TRBJ2-3; TRBD2 aligns across 7 bases. V was clipped by 3 bases and J by 2 bases; unmatched bases: 8. Germline V gene sequence: CDR1 SGHTA, CDR2 FQGNSA. The CDR3 is 16 amino acids. CDR3 in DNA: TGTGCCAGCAGCTTCACCGGGACTACCTTCACAGATACGCAGTATTTT. This codes for CASSFTGTTFTDTQYF. The full variable domain, completed using reference TRBV7-2 and TRBJ2-3, is GAGVSQSPSNKVTEKGKDVELRCDPISGHTALYWYRQSLGQGLEFLIYFQGNSAPDKSGLPSDRFSAERTGGSVSTLTIQRTQQEDSAVYLCASSFTGTTFTDTQYFGPGTRLTVL.

J is TRBJ2-3 and V is TRBV6-5; tentatively, D is TRBD2 (5 bases). The CDR3 spans 15 residues. Germline V CDR1 and CDR2: MNHEY, SVGAGI. V was trimmed by 0 bases and J by 1 base, leaving 8 bases between them. The DNA of the CDR3 is TGTGCCAGCAGTTACTCGCCCGGGGGCACAGATACGCAGTATTTT. Its translation is CASSYSPGGTDTQYF.

Of note for this clone: Other DNA sequences in this specimen translate into the identical CDR3. V is TRBV18 and J is TRBJ2-1, with TRBD1 as a possible D gene (6 bases). Between the trimmed V and J ends, which lost 0 bases and 6 bases, there was a span of 6 bases. The germline CDR1 and CDR2 sequences are KGHSH and LQKENI. The CDR3 length is 13 residues. CDR3 in DNA: TGTGCCAGCTCACCACCAGGGGGCAATGAGCAGTTCTTC. This encodes CASSPPGGNEQFF.

This clone appeared a single time. J is TRBJ1-4 and V is TRBV11-2; tentative D call: TRBD1 (5 bases). The CDR3 spans 15 residues. V was shortened by 5 bases and J by 7 bases, with 17 bases between the two germline ends. CDR1 SGHAT and CDR2 FQNNGV come from the germline V gene. This CDR3 reads CASSIAGGRSEKLFF. The CDR3 DNA reads as TGTGCCAGCAGCATAGCGGGGGGAAGAAGTGAAAAACTGTTTTTT.